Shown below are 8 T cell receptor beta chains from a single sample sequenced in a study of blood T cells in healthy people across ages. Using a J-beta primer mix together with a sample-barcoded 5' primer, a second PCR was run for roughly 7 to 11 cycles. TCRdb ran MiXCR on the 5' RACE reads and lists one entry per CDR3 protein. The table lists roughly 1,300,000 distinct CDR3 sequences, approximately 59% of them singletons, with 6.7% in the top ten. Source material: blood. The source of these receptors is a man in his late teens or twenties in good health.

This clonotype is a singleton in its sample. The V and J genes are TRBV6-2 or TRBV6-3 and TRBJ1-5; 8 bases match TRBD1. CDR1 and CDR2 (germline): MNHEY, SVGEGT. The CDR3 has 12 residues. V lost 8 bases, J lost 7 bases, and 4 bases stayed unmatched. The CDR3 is CASGAGGQPQHF. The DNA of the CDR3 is TGTGCCAGCGGGGCAGGGGGCCAGCCCCAGCATTTT.

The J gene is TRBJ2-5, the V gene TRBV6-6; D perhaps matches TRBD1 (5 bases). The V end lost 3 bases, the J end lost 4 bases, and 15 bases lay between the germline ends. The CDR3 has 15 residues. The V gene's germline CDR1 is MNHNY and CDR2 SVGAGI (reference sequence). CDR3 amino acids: CASSYVREVRETQYF. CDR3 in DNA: TGTGCCAGCAGTTATGTCAGGGAAGTCCGAGAGACCCAGTACTTC.

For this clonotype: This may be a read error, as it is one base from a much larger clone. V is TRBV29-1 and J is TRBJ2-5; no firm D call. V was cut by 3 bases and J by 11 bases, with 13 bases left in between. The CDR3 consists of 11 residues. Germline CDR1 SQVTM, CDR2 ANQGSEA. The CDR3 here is CSVEFLYEQYF. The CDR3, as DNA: TGCAGCGTTGAGTTTTTGTATGAGCAGTACTTC.

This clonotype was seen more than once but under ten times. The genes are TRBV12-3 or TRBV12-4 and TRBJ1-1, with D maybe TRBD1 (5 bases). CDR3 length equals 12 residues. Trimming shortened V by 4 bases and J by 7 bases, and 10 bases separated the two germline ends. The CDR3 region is CASSSSGSEAFF. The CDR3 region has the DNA TGTGCCAGCAGTTCATCAGGGAGTGAAGCTTTCTTT.

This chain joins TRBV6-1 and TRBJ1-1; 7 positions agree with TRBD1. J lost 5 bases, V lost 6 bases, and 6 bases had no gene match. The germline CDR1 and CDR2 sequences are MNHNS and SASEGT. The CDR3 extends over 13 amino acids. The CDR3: CASRDTGVTEAFF. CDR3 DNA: TGTGCCAGCAGAGATACAGGGGTAACTGAAGCTTTCTTT.

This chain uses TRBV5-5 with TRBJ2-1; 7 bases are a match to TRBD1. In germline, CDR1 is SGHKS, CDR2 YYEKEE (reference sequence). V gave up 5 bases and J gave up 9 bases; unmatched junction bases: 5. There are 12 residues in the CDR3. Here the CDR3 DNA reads TGTGCCAGCAGAGGGACAGCGAGTGAGCAGTTCTTC. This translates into CASRGTASEQFF.

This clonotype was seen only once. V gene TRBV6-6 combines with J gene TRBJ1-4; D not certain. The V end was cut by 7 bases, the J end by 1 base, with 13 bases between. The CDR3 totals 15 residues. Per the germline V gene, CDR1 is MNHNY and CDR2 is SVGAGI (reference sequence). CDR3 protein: CASIQALGTNEKLFF. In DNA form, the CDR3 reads TGTGCCAGCATCCAAGCATTGGGAACTAATGAAAAACTGTTTTTT.

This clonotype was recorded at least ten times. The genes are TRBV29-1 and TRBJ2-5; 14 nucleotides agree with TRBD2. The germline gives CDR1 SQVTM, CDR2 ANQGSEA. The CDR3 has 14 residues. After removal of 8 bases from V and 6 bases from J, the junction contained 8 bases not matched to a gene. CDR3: CSTGTSGSVKTQYF. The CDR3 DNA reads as TGCAGCACGGGGACTAGCGGGAGCGTGAAGACCCAGTACTTC.